This TCR beta chain was sequenced in a study of regulatory T cells in long-lasting Graves disease. Overall study: Graves' patients diagnosed newly had used antithyroid drugs under 3 months. Study-wide results and limits: Persistent cases of Graves' showed reduced TCR diversity relative to newly diagnosed patients.

The CDR3 contains 13 residues. Germline V gene lookup returns CDR1 SGHTA and CDR2 FQGTGA. With iRepertoire HTBI primers and Arm-PCR of CDR3 regions, TCR beta libraries were built. TCRdb re-analysed the multiplex PCR reads in MiXCR, keeping a single row per CDR3 protein. The profile shows about 540,000 distinct CDR3 sequences, roughly 14% of them singletons. This clonotype showed up just a few times. Its antigen remains unknown. One base away lies a much larger clone, so this may be a sequencing read error. Time point here: newly diagnosed GD, antithyroid drugs for less than 3 months. PBMC-extracted RNA yielded the TCR library. The sample was also linked to a second study, of T cells in Graves' hyperthyroidism and ophthalmopathy. As that study records: The definition of stable Graves' hyperthyroidism was no ophthalmopathy progression within 18 months.

The receptor was isolated from a man aged 25 to 40 with Graves disease. The V gene is TRBV7-3, the J gene TRBJ1-1; the D gene is possibly TRBD1 (5 bases). The sequenced sample was peripheral blood mononuclear cells (PBMCs), obtained at new diagnosis, from a patient treated with antithyroid drugs. The chain's CDR3 is CASSGQPNAEAFF. CDR3 nucleotide sequence: TGTGCCAGCAGCGGACAACCGAACGCTGAAGCTTTCTTT. Using reference TRBV7-3 and TRBJ1-1 for the parts outside the CDR3, the full variable domain is GAGVSQTPSNKVTEKGKYVELRCDPISGHTALYWYRQSLGQGPEFLIYFQGTGAADDSGLPNDRFFAVRPEGSVSTLKIQRTERGDSAVYLCASSGQPNAEAFFGQGTRLTVV.